The following is a TCR beta chain sequence with its context. Germline V lookup: CDR1 MGHRA, CDR2 YSYEKL. The germline V and J ends were trimmed by 1 base and 12 bases, with 7 bases remaining between them. CDR3 length: 11 amino acids. TCRdb passed the 5' RACE reads through MiXCR, listing each CDR3 protein once. The data contain roughly 100,000 distinct CDR3 sequences, about an eighth of them singletons. This record comes from a study of early T cells in non-severe SARS-CoV-2 infection. The sequence was obtained from an adult who was a healthcare worker with PCR-confirmed SARS-CoV-2 infection or an uninfected control (not recorded which). The V gene is TRBV4-1, the J gene TRBJ2-1; D is unclear. The sequenced sample was whole blood. The CDR3 DNA sequence: TGCGCCAGCAGCCAAGGGGCCCGGCAGTTCTTC. Protein: CASSQGARQFF.